The 24 T cell receptor beta chains below come from one sample, sequenced in a study of regulatory T cells in long-lasting Graves disease. In building TCR beta libraries, iRepertoire HTBI primers were used together with Arm-PCR of CDR3 regions. TCRdb called the multiplex PCR reads again in MiXCR, with one record for every CDR3 protein. This sample has approximately 250,000 distinct CDR3 sequences; approximately 20% occur once, and the top ten carry roughly 23%. The time point denotes: newly diagnosed GD, antithyroid drugs for less than 3 months. With RNA extracted from PBMCs as input, the TCR library was made. The sample consisted of peripheral blood mononuclear cells (PBMCs), taken at new diagnosis, from a patient treated with antithyroid drugs. These receptors all come from a female donor with Graves disease.

This clonotype was picked up a small number of times. The gene calls are TRBV5-4 and TRBJ2-1; D perhaps matches TRBD2 (5 bases). Germline values: CDR1 SGHNT, CDR2 YYREEE (reference sequence). The CDR3 extends over 15 amino acids. V lost 0 bases, J lost 2 bases, and 9 bases lay in between. The chain's CDR3 is CASSLEPSPYNEQFF. The CDR3 DNA reads as TGTGCCAGCAGCTTGGAACCTAGCCCCTACAATGAGCAGTTCTTC.

This clonotype showed up many times. The V gene is TRBV19, the J gene TRBJ2-1; D is perhaps TRBD1 (6 bases). V gave up 6 bases and J gave up 8 bases, with 14 bases separating them. Per germline, CDR1 LNHDA and CDR2 SQIVND (reference sequence). This CDR3 has 13 amino acids. Written as DNA, the CDR3 is TGTGCCAGTAGACTCGAACAGGGAGATGAGCAGTTCTTC. Translating gives CASRLEQGDEQFF.

This clonotype has more than one count but fewer than ten. A far larger clone is only one base removed, so a read error is likely. This chain joins TRBV6-2 or TRBV6-3 and TRBJ1-1, with D possibly matching TRBD1 (6 bases). The germline CDR1 and CDR2 sequences are MNHEY and SVGEGT. The CDR3 has 14 amino acids. V lost 6 bases and J lost 4, with 15 bases in between. The chain's CDR3 is CASSPDRLSTEAFF. The CDR3 DNA is TGTGCCAGCAGCCCTGACAGGTTGAGCACTGAAGCTTTCTTT.

This clonotype came up once. A far larger clone is a single base away, which makes a read error likely. The chain couples TRBV28 to TRBJ2-1; 7 bases agree with TRBD2. CDR1 and CDR2 (germline): MDHEN, SYDVKM. The CDR3 runs to 17 residues. With 5 bases clipped from V and 0 bases from J, the junction kept 10 bases outside the gene matches. The CDR3 spells CASSDFPAGSSYNEQFF. The CDR3 coding sequence is TGTGCCAGCAGTGATTTCCCAGCGGGAAGCTCCTACAATGAGCAGTTCTTC.

Comment on this clonotype: The likely explanation is a read error, given a far larger clone one base away. The rearrangement joins TRBV18 to TRBJ2-3; possible D gene TRBD1, 5 bases. Judging by the DNA end, TRBJ2-7 fits better; the J call may be wrong. This CDR3 region has 15 residues. Germline lookup yields CDR1 KGHSH and CDR2 LQKENI. The CDR3 region is CASSPPQEGRGEQYF. The DNA for the CDR3 is TGTGCCAGCTCACCACCACAGGAAGGTAGAGGCGAGCAGTACTTC.

This clonotype was counted many times. The junction does not match germline at one end; this may be a read error. The chain links TRBV4-3 to TRBJ1-4; D not resolved. The CDR3 spans 16 residues. The germline gives CDR1 LGHNA, CDR2 YSLEER. The CDR3 nucleotides read TGTGCCAGCAGCCAAGATCTATGGGGAATTAATGAAAAACTGTTTTTT. This codes for CASSQDLWGINEKLFF.

The chain recombines TRBV19 with TRBJ1-3, with 7 bases identical to TRBD1. The CDR3 contains 15 residues. J was trimmed by 3 bases and V by 4 bases; bases with no gene match: 6. Germline lookup yields CDR1 LNHDA and CDR2 SQIVND (reference sequence). Here the CDR3 reads CASSTPQGIGNTIYF. Written as DNA, the CDR3 is TGTGCCAGTAGTACTCCACAGGGGATTGGAAACACCATATATTTT.

This clonotype was detected many times. This chain uses TRBV19 with TRBJ1-5, with D possibly being TRBD1 (6 bases). This CDR3 has 21 residues. Germline CDR1 LNHDA, CDR2 SQIVND (reference sequence). Trimming removed 9 bases at V and 0 bases at J, with 33 bases between. The CDR3 here is CARGPGAQNQPRENSNQPQHF. The CDR3 DNA follows: TGTGCCAGGGGGCCGGGGGCACAAAACCAACCCCGTGAGAATAGCAATCAGCCCCAGCATTTT.

This clonotype was recorded many times. The V call is TRBV20-1, the J call TRBJ2-3, with 13 bases lining up with TRBD2. V dropped 3 bases and J dropped 4; count of bases not matched to a gene: 4. The CDR3 has 15 residues. Per the germline V gene, CDR1 is DFQATT and CDR2 is SNEGSKA (reference sequence). The CDR3 is CSASRTSGSADTQYF. For the CDR3, the DNA is TGCAGTGCTAGCAGGACTAGCGGGAGTGCAGATACGCAGTATTTT.

V gene TRBV9 combines with J gene TRBJ2-7, with 13 nucleotides matching TRBD2. Germline values: CDR1 SGDLS, CDR2 YYNGEE. The V and J ends lost 0 bases and 1 base, in that order; junction bases with no gene match: 4. CDR3 length: 17 amino acids. The CDR3 loop reads CASSVEGTSGISYEQYF. The CDR3 DNA reads as TGTGCCAGCAGCGTAGAGGGGACTAGCGGGATATCCTACGAGCAGTACTTC.

This clonotype was seen repeatedly, ten times or more. At one of its ends the junction is not consistent with the germline gene, which may arise from a read error. J is TRBJ2-5 and V is TRBV9, with D perhaps given as TRBD1 or TRBD2 (5 bases each). TRBJ2-1 explains the end of the DNA better; the J call may be wrong. In germline, CDR1 is SGDLS, CDR2 YYNGEE. There are 15 residues in the CDR3. For the CDR3, the DNA is TGTGCCAGCAGGGTAGGGGAGTTGGGTGACAATGAGCAGTTCTTC. Amino acids: CASRVGELGDNEQFF.

This clonotype has more than one count but fewer than ten. A read error is possible here, since a much larger clone lies one base away. V usage is TRBV2 and J usage is TRBJ2-3; TRBD2 agrees at 8 bases. Unmatched junction bases numbered 6, after V lost 3 bases and J lost 4 bases. The CDR3 spans 15 residues. CDR1 is SNHLY and CDR2 is FYNNEI in the germline V gene. CDR3 region: CASSDSGGPPDTQYF. As DNA, the CDR3 is TGTGCCAGCAGTGACAGCGGGGGTCCCCCAGATACGCAGTATTTT. The full variable domain, in which reference TRBV2 and TRBJ2-3 provide the parts outside the CDR3, is EPEVTQTPSHQVTQMGQEVILRCVPISNHLYFYWYRQILGQKVEFLVSFYNNEISEKSEIFDDQFSVERPDGSNFTLKIRSTKLEDSAMYFCASSDSGGPPDTQYFGPGTRLTVL.

This clonotype was counted ten times or more. This chain uses TRBV30 with TRBJ2-5; 13 bases are a match to TRBD2. V was clipped by 3 bases and J by 4 bases; unmatched bases: 5. The CDR3 is 15 amino acids. CDR1 GTSNPN and CDR2 SVGIG come from the germline V gene (reference sequence). CDR3 DNA: TGTGCCTGGAGGTTACTAGCGGGAGGGCCAGAGACCCAGTACTTC. Translation: CAWRLLAGGPETQYF.

In this sample, this clonotype turned up many times. The rearrangement links TRBV12-3 or TRBV12-4 to TRBJ2-7; 7 bases match TRBD2. This CDR3 spans 11 amino acids. J was trimmed by 5 bases and V by 9 bases; bases with no gene match: 4. CDR3 DNA: TGTGCCAGTTGGGGGGGAGACGAGCAGTACTTC. The encoded protein is CASWGGDEQYF.

This clonotype has a count of ten or more. J is TRBJ1-2 and V is TRBV27; D is perhaps TRBD1 (6 bases). The germline V gene encodes CDR1 MNHEY and CDR2 SMNVEV (reference sequence). CDR3 length: 14 amino acids. Trimming shortened V by 4 bases and J by 2 bases, and 11 bases separated the two germline ends. CDR3 bases: TGTGCCAGCAGTTGGCGGGACACAAACTATGGCTACACCTTC. Protein: CASSWRDTNYGYTF.

Notes on this clonotype: A much larger clone is a single base away; this may be a read error. This sequence joins TRBV7-9 and TRBJ2-3; D might be TRBD1 (6 bases). The J call is uncertain, as TRBJ1-5 better fits the DNA end. The germline CDR1 and CDR2 sequences are SEHNR and FQNEAQ (reference sequence). The CDR3 spans 15 residues. The CDR3 DNA is TGTGCCAGCAGCTTAAAAAGCGGGGGGCCAGATACGCAGCATTTT. Its protein product is CASSLKSGGPDTQHF.

This clonotype was counted ten times or more. This rearrangement joins TRBV6-2 or TRBV6-3 to TRBJ2-3; 8 nucleotides align to TRBD1. Trimming at V came to 2 bases and at J to 2 bases, leaving 6 bases not matched to a gene. This CDR3 has 16 residues. Germline V lookup: CDR1 MNHEY, CDR2 SVGEGT. The DNA of the CDR3 is TGTGCCAGCAGTTACCTCAGGGACAGGACCACAGATACGCAGTATTTT. This encodes CASSYLRDRTTDTQYF.

This clonotype was seen ten or more times. The V gene is TRBV18, the J gene TRBJ1-1; 9 bases match TRBD1. V shed 3 bases, J shed 6 bases, and the junction held 5 bases outside the gene matches. The germline V gene encodes CDR1 KGHSH and CDR2 LQKENI. The CDR3 is 14 amino acids. The CDR3 reads CASSPGTGRSEAFF. The DNA of the CDR3 is TGTGCCAGCTCACCGGGGACAGGGAGGTCTGAAGCTTTCTTT.

In this sample, this clonotype turned up many times. The V and J genes are TRBV7-9 and TRBJ2-2; D unclear. The CDR3 extends over 14 amino acids. V was clipped by 3 bases and J by 1 base, with 6 bases between them. CDR1 is SEHNR, CDR2 FQNEAQ, per germline (reference sequence). CDR3 nucleotide sequence: TGTGCCAGCAGCTTTGACGGGAACACCGGGGAGCTGTTTTTT. Amino acid sequence: CASSFDGNTGELFF.

Many counts were recorded for this clonotype. CDR3 loop: CASSRGTDTQYF. As DNA, the CDR3 is TGTGCCAGCAGTAGGGGCACAGATACGCAGTATTTT. The rearrangement links TRBV11-2 to TRBJ2-3; unclear D gene. This CDR3 contains 12 residues. Germline CDR1 SGHAT, CDR2 FQNNGV. The germline V and J ends were trimmed by 6 bases and 1 base, with 5 bases remaining between them. Together with reference TRBV11-2 and TRBJ2-3, the CDR3 gives the full variable domain: EAGVAQSPRYKIIEKRQSVAFWCNPISGHATLYWYQQILGQGPKLLIQFQNNGVVDDSQLPKDRFSAERLKGVDSTLKIQPAKLEDSAVYLCASSRGTDTQYFGPGTRLTVL.

In its sample, this clonotype was seen a few times. The V call is TRBV19, the J call TRBJ2-1, with 7 bases matching TRBD2. The CDR3 sequence is 15 residues long. V dropped 6 bases and J dropped 0; count of bases not matched to a gene: 5. Germline CDR1 and CDR2: LNHDA and SQIVND (reference sequence). The CDR3 bases are TGTGCCAGTAGGAGGGAGGGCAACTCCTACAATGAGCAGTTCTTC. It encodes CASRREGNSYNEQFF.

This clonotype was recorded many times. The chain links TRBV6-5 to TRBJ2-1; D not resolved. The length of the CDR3 is 17 residues. Germline lookup yields CDR1 MNHEY and CDR2 SVGAGI. V was cut by 2 bases and J by 6 bases, with 20 bases left in between. CDR3 amino acids: CASSYRPPLALRNEQFF. The CDR3 nucleotides are TGTGCCAGCAGTTACCGGCCTCCTTTGGCCCTCCGCAATGAGCAGTTCTTC.

This clonotype showed up many times. The rearrangement links TRBV11-2 to TRBJ2-5, with 9 bases identical to TRBD1. The germline V gene encodes CDR1 SGHAT and CDR2 FQNNGV. With V trimmed by 4 bases and J by 10 bases, 16 bases remained unmatched. CDR3 length equals 16 residues. CDR3 sequence reads: CASSSRGQGFSRGQYF. The CDR3 DNA reads as TGTGCCAGCAGCTCAAGAGGACAGGGGTTCTCTCGCGGCCAGTACTTC.

At least ten counts were recorded for this clonotype. The chain combines TRBV5-4 with TRBJ1-2, with D unclear. This CDR3 region has 14 residues. Germline V gene lookup returns CDR1 SGHNT and CDR2 YYREEE (reference sequence). Trimming shortened V by 1 base and J by 5 bases, and 12 bases separated the two germline ends. The CDR3 sequence is CASSLWAEEYGYTF. The CDR3 DNA follows: TGTGCCAGCAGCTTGTGGGCGGAGGAATATGGCTACACCTTC.